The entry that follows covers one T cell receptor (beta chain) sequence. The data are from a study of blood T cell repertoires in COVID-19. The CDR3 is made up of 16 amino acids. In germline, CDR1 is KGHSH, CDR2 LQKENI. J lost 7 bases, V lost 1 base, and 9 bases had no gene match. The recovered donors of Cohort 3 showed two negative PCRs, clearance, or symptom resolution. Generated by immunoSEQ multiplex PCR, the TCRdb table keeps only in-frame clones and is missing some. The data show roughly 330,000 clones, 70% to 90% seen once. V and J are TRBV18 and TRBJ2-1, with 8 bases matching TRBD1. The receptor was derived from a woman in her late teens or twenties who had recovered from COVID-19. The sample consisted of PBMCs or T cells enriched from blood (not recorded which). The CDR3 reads CASSPREGTGPNEQFF. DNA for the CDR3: TGTGCCAGCTCACCACGAGAAGGGACAGGCCCGAATGAGCAGTTCTTC. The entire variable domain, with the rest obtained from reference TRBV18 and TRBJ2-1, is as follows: NAGVMQNPRHLVRRRGQEARLRCSPMKGHSHVYWYRQLPEEGLKFMVYLQKENIIDESGMPKERFSAEFPKEGPSILRIQQVVRGDSAAYFCASSPREGTGPNEQFFGPGTRLTVL.